This T cell receptor (beta chain) comes out of a study of blood T cells in healthy people across ages. This clonotype was detected many times. Its antigen is still unknown. CDR3 length: 13 residues. Germline CDR1 and CDR2: ENHRY and SYGVKD. J was trimmed by 3 bases and V by 8 bases; bases with no gene match: 6. A sample-barcoded 5' primer and a J-beta primer mix were used in a second PCR of roughly 7 to 12 cycles. TCRdb reprocessed the 5' RACE reads via MiXCR and lists one record per CDR3 protein. The data hold hundreds of thousands of distinct CDR3 sequences, with about a third observed a single time. Findings and limits, study-wide: A greater number of naive CD4+ cells and higher diversity distinguished long-lived donors from aged donors.

The receptor was isolated from a woman of 80 years or more in good health. V usage is TRBV10-3 and J usage is TRBJ1-1; TRBD1 matches 7 bases. Specimen: blood. The CDR3 region has the DNA TGTGCCATCTCGGACAGGATCGACACTGAAGCTTTCTTT. Translating it yields CAISDRIDTEAFF.